What follows are 5 T cell receptor beta chains derived from one specimen sequenced in a study of a mutant IDH1 vaccine in newly diagnosed glioma. The antigens of these receptors remain unknown. Measured with immunoSEQ multiplex PCR; TCRdb has only the in-frame clones, and not every one. The sample holds tens of thousands of clones, approximately 80% seen once. This sample's time point: week 35, safety follow-up. Vaccination comprised doses that each held 300 ug of mutant IDH1 20-mer peptide, plus topical imiquimod. Sequences were derived from PBMCs, sampled from a glioma patient whose treatment included an IDH1 peptide vaccine. These receptors all come from a man aged 40-49 years with glioma.

This clone was observed a few times. This chain connects TRBV30 to TRBJ1-4; no reliable D call. CDR1 and CDR2 from the germline V gene are GTSNPN and SVGIG (reference sequence). With 2 bases removed from V and 8 bases from J, the gap between germline ends came to 15 bases. The CDR3 runs to 14 residues. The CDR3 loop reads CAWSTQTPSEKLFF. In DNA, the CDR3 is TGTGCCTGGAGTACTCAGACGCCTTCCGAAAAACTGTTTTTT.

The V call is TRBV5-1, the J call TRBJ2-6; 8 nucleotides align to TRBD1. V dropped 2 bases and J dropped 2; count of bases not matched to a gene: 6. Looked up from germline, CDR1 is SGHRS and CDR2 is YFSETQ. The CDR3 has 17 amino acids. The CDR3 region is CASSFGTGFTGANVLTF. The CDR3 nucleotides are TGCGCCAGCAGCTTTGGGACAGGATTCACTGGGGCCAACGTCCTGACTTTC.

This chain links TRBV7-2 with TRBJ2-3, with D perhaps TRBD2 (5 bases). Trimming left V 5 bases short and J 5 bases short, with 17 bases between. The CDR3 is 15 amino acids. Germline values: CDR1 SGHTA, CDR2 FQGNSA. The CDR3 DNA sequence: TGTGCCAGCAGCCAGGCGGGTGGTCCGGGAGATACGCAGTATTTT. Amino acid sequence: CASSQAGGPGDTQYF. Complete variable domain (other parts from reference TRBV7-2 and TRBJ2-3): GAGVSQSPSNKVTEKGKDVELRCDPISGHTALYWYRQSLGQGLEFLIYFQGNSAPDKSGLPSDRFSAERTGGSVSTLTIQRTQQEDSAVYLCASSQAGGPGDTQYFGPGTRLTVL.

The chain has TRBV11-2 and TRBJ2-2; D is perhaps TRBD2 (5 bases). Trimming pared 4 bases from V and 3 bases from J, leaving 15 bases between. CDR1 is SGHAT, CDR2 FQNNGV, per germline. CDR3 length equals 16 residues. CDR3 DNA sequence: TGTGCCAGCAGCTACTACCCGAGGGCGTACACCGGGGAGCTGTTTTTT. It encodes CASSYYPRAYTGELFF.

The chain couples TRBV5-8 to TRBJ1-5, with 8 bases lining up with TRBD1. The germline CDR1 and CDR2 sequences are SGHTS and YDEGEE. This CDR3 has 17 amino acids. V shed 0 bases and J 3 bases; nucleotides not matched to a gene: 8. In nucleotides, the CDR3 is TGTGCCAGCAGCTTGGGGACAGGGACTCGATTCAATCAGCCCCAGCATTTT. Translated: CASSLGTGTRFNQPQHF.